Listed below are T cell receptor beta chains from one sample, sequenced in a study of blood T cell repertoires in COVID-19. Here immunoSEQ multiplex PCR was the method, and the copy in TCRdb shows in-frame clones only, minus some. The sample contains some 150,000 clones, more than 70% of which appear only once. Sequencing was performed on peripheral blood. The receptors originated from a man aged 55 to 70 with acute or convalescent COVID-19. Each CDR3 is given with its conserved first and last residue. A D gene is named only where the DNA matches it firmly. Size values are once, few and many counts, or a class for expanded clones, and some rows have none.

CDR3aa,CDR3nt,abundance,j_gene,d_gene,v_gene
CASSIGTGVSTDTQYF,TGTGCCAGCAGCATCGGGACAGGGGTTAGCACAGATACGCAGTATTTT,once,TRBJ2-3,TRBD1,TRBV11-2
CASSTTGGTSQPQHF,TGTGCCAGTAGTACGACAGGGGGCACGAGTCAGCCCCAGCATTTT,-,TRBJ1-5,TRBD1,TRBV19
CASSVRGNTEAFF,TGTGCCAGCAGTGTCCGGGGGAACACTGAAGCTTTCTTT,-,TRBJ1-1,-,TRBV2
CASSSSGQGSHGYTF,TGTGCCAGCAGTTCATCAGGACAGGGATCGCATGGCTACACCTTC,-,TRBJ1-2,TRBD1,TRBV6-2/TRBV6-3
CASSLTGEYNSPLHF,TGTGCCAGCAGCTTAACAGGGGAATATAATTCACCCCTCCACTTT,-,TRBJ1-6,TRBD1,TRBV11-2
CASSFLDRDTYEQYF,TGTGCCAGCAGCTTCCTGGACAGGGACACCTACGAGCAGTACTTC,-,TRBJ2-7,TRBD1,TRBV11-2
CSAHRDNTDTQYF,TGCAGCGCCCACCGGGACAACACAGATACGCAGTATTTT,few,TRBJ2-3,-,TRBV29-1
CASSPEQNQPQHF,TGTGCCAGCAGTCCCGAACAAAATCAGCCCCAGCATTTT,-,TRBJ1-5,-,TRBV6-4
CTSSHWSRGYGYTF,TGCACCAGCAGCCACTGGTCTAGGGGCTATGGCTACACCTTC,-,TRBJ1-2,-,TRBV1
CASSWSGGVFYEQYF,TGCGCCAGCAGCTGGTCAGGGGGCGTTTTCTACGAGCAGTACTTC,-,TRBJ2-7,TRBD1,TRBV5-1
CASSFTGSYEQYF,TGTGCCAGTAGCTTTACAGGGTCATACGAGCAGTACTTC,-,TRBJ2-7,-,TRBV19
CASSVVYSNQPQHF,TGTGCCAGCAGCGTTGTCTATAGCAATCAGCCCCAGCATTTT,-,TRBJ1-5,-,TRBV7-3
CASSTLGGNEQFF,TGCGCCAGTAGCACGCTCGGGGGGAATGAGCAGTTCTTC,-,TRBJ2-1,TRBD2,TRBV10-2
CAPNWCKKLFF,TGTGCCCCTAACTGGTGCAAAAAACTGTTTTTT,-,TRBJ1-4,-,TRBV24-1
CASSFFSFPYNEQFF,TGTGCCAGCAGCTTTTTTTCCTTTCCTTACAATGAGCAGTTCTTC,-,TRBJ2-1,-,TRBV12-1
CASTLRGGNTEAFF,TGTGCCAGCACCTTGAGAGGAGGGAACACTGAAGCTTTCTTT,-,TRBJ1-1,-,TRBV7-2
CASTLPLRDGKETQYF,TGTGCCAGCACCCTTCCCCTCCGCGACGGGAAAGAGACCCAGTACTTC,-,TRBJ2-5,-,TRBV7-9
CASSQRRSSGANVLTF,TGCGCCAGCTCTCAAAGGAGGAGCTCTGGGGCCAACGTCCTGACTTTC,-,TRBJ2-6,-,TRBV5-1
CAWSPDTVYGYTF,TGTGCCTGGAGTCCGGACACCGTCTATGGCTACACCTTC,-,TRBJ1-2,-,TRBV30
CASTAGTSYMVEQFF,TGTGCCAGCACCGCCGGGACTAGCTACATGGTTGAGCAGTTCTTC,-,TRBJ2-1,TRBD2,TRBV2
CASSYSTTGVEKDEQFF,TGTGCCAGCAGTTACTCGACTACGGGGGTGGAGAAGGATGAGCAGTTCTTC,-,TRBJ2-1,-,TRBV6-2/TRBV6-3
CASSYSRVGNTEAFF,TGTGCCAGCAGTTACTCACGGGTAGGGAACACTGAAGCTTTCTTT,-,TRBJ1-1,-,TRBV6-2/TRBV6-3
CASTGGRGSHEKLFF,TGTGCCAGCACCGGAGGGAGGGGGTCACATGAAAAACTGTTTTTT,-,TRBJ1-4,-,TRBV5-6
CASSTAGGNQPQHF,TGTGCCAGCTCTACAGCGGGGGGCAATCAGCCCCAGCATTTT,-,TRBJ1-5,-,TRBV18
CASSRLTGARAFF,TGTGCCAGCAGCCGATTGACAGGGGCTAGGGCTTTCTTT,-,TRBJ1-1,TRBD1,TRBV3-1/TRBV3-2
CASRDGQARNTGELFF,TGTGCCAGTAGAGATGGACAGGCGAGAAACACCGGGGAGCTGTTTTTT,-,TRBJ2-2,TRBD1,TRBV19
CSASGPRSNQPQHF,TGCAGTGCTAGTGGTCCCCGTAGCAATCAGCCCCAGCATTTT,-,TRBJ1-5,-,TRBV20-1
CASSLLRAGARGTGELFF,TGTGCCAGCAGCCTTCTCCGGGCGGGGGCCCGTGGCACCGGGGAGCTGTTTTTT,few,TRBJ2-2,-,TRBV7-6
CASTYRGEQYF,TGTGCCAGCACCTACAGGGGCGAGCAGTACTTC,few,TRBJ2-7,TRBD1,TRBV2
CASGGEGYEQYF,TGTGCCAGCGGGGGGGAGGGCTACGAGCAGTACTTC,once,TRBJ2-7,TRBD2,TRBV7-9
CASRGGGGTEAFF,TGTGCCAGTCGAGGTGGGGGGGGCACTGAAGCTTTCTTT,-,TRBJ1-1,-,TRBV19
CASSKGWTDHSNQPQHF,TGTGCCAGCAGCAAAGGATGGACAGATCATAGCAATCAGCCCCAGCATTTT,-,TRBJ1-5,-,TRBV21-1
CASSQDWGLAGGADTQYF,TGTGCCAGCAGCCAAGATTGGGGACTAGCGGGGGGCGCAGATACGCAGTATTTT,-,TRBJ2-3,TRBD2,TRBV3-1/TRBV3-2
CASSVEGGPTDTQYF,TGTGCCAGCAGCGTAGAGGGGGGGCCAACAGATACGCAGTATTTT,-,TRBJ2-3,-,TRBV9
CASNTITGELFF,TGTGCCAGCAACACAATCACCGGGGAGCTGTTTTTT,-,TRBJ2-2,-,TRBV7-9
CASSRDLSTDTQYF,TGTGCCAGCAGCCGGGACTTGAGCACAGATACGCAGTATTTT,-,TRBJ2-3,-,TRBV6-4
CASSLMARLGGAGEQYF,TGTGCCAGCAGCTTGATGGCGAGACTAGGAGGGGCAGGGGAGCAGTACTTC,-,TRBJ2-7,-,TRBV7-2
CASSLARAETSTDTQYF,TGCGCCAGCAGCTTGGCACGTGCGGAGACGAGCACAGATACGCAGTATTTT,-,TRBJ2-3,-,TRBV5-1
CASSLRGIIGNTEAFF,TGTGCCAGCAGCTTACGGGGGATCATTGGGAACACTGAAGCTTTCTTT,-,TRBJ1-1,-,TRBV7-8
CASSESGASGGNEQFF,TGTGCCAGCAGTGAATCTGGGGCTAGCGGGGGGAATGAGCAGTTCTTC,-,TRBJ2-1,TRBD2,TRBV6-1
CASSLQGYNEQFF,TGTGCCAGCAGTTTACAGGGGTACAATGAGCAGTTCTTC,-,TRBJ2-1,-,TRBV12-3/TRBV12-4
CAISELGQGRGGGYTF,TGTGCCATCAGTGAGTTGGGACAGGGCCGCGGCGGTGGCTACACCTTC,once,TRBJ1-2,TRBD1,TRBV10-3
CASGGQGAFGGYTF,TGTGCCAGCGGCGGACAGGGGGCTTTTGGTGGCTACACCTTC,-,TRBJ1-2,TRBD1,TRBV5-8
CASSQEPGGAGGYTF,TGTGCCAGCAGCCAAGAGCCAGGGGGCGCGGGTGGCTACACCTTC,-,TRBJ1-2,TRBD1,TRBV3-1/TRBV3-2
CASSPLRQVGVSGANVLTF,TGTGCCAGCTCACCGCTACGGCAGGTGGGAGTCTCTGGGGCCAACGTCCTGACTTTC,-,TRBJ2-6,-,TRBV18
CATQWNTEAFF,TGTGCCACTCAGTGGAACACTGAAGCTTTCTTT,once,TRBJ1-1,-,TRBV6-5
CASSQVAGNYEQYF,TGTGCCAGCAGCCAGGTAGCGGGGAACTACGAGCAGTACTTC,-,TRBJ2-7,TRBD2,TRBV3-1/TRBV3-2
CASTTQGASPGTQYF,TGTGCCAGCACTACACAGGGGGCTTCTCCAGGGACCCAGTACTTC,-,TRBJ2-5,TRBD1,TRBV27
CAWSAGSKNIQYF,TGTGCCTGGAGTGCGGGGTCCAAAAACATTCAGTACTTC,-,TRBJ2-4,-,TRBV30
CASKGHLNTEAFF,TGTGCCAGTAAAGGACATTTGAACACTGAAGCTTTCTTT,-,TRBJ1-1,-,TRBV19
CATSIRPGTSGAQHF,TGTGCCACCAGCATTAGGCCCGGGACCTCAGGGGCCCAGCATTTT,-,TRBJ1-5,-,TRBV15
CASSQSQGNVQPQHF,TGCGCCAGCAGCCAGTCACAGGGAAATGTTCAGCCCCAGCATTTT,-,TRBJ1-5,-,TRBV4-1
CASSYDRNTEAFF,TGTGCCAGCAGCTACGACAGAAACACTGAAGCTTTCTTT,-,TRBJ1-1,-,TRBV7-3
CASRLLNQPQHF,TGTGCCAGCAGACTCCTTAATCAGCCCCAGCATTTT,-,TRBJ1-5,-,TRBV12-3/TRBV12-4
CASSPDTPHAFF,TGTGCCAGCAGCCCTGACACACCGCACGCTTTCTTT,-,TRBJ1-1,-,TRBV7-2
CASSLATRSSYEQYF,TGTGCCAGCAGCTTAGCGACTAGATCGTCCTACGAGCAGTACTTC,once,TRBJ2-7,-,TRBV7-2
CSASPILAGTWYEQYF,TGCAGTGCTAGTCCCATACTAGCAGGGACGTGGTACGAGCAGTACTTC,-,TRBJ2-7,-,TRBV20-1
CASSALARSSYEQYF,TGTGCCAGCAGTGCCCTGGCGAGGAGCTCCTACGAGCAGTACTTC,-,TRBJ2-7,-,TRBV2
CASSEGRGAPTGELFF,TGTGCCAGCAGTGAAGGTCGTGGAGCCCCCACCGGGGAGCTGTTTTTT,-,TRBJ2-2,-,TRBV2
CASSRTVRGTEAFF,TGTGCCAGCAGTCGGACAGTAAGGGGCACTGAAGCTTTCTTT,-,TRBJ1-1,-,TRBV27